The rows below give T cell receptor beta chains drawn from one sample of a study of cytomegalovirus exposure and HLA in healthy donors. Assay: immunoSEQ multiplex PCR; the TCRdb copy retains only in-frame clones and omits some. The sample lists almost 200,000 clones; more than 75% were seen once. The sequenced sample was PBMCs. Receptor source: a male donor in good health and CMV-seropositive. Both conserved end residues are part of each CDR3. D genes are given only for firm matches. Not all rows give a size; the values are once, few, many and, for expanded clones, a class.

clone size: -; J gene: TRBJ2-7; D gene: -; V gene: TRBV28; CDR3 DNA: TGTGCCAGCACCCCCCCGATGCTAGACTACGAGCAGTACTTC; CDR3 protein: CASTPPMLDYEQYF
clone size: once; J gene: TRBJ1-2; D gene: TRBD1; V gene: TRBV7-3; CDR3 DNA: TGTGCCAGCAGCTTAATGCAGGGGGATTTTTATGGCTACACCTTC; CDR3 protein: CASSLMQGDFYGYTF
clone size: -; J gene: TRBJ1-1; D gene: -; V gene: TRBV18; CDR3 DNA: TGTGCCAGCTCACGGATCTACAGGGACAACACTGAAGCTTTCTTT; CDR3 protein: CASSRIYRDNTEAFF
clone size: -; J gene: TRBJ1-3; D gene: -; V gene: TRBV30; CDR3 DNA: TGTGCCTGGAGTGTCCGGGGGATCACTGGAAACACCATATATTTT; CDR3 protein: CAWSVRGITGNTIYF
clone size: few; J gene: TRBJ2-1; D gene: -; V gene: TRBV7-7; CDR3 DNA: TGTGCCAGCAGCCCCGGACTCACCTACAATGAGCAGTTCTTC; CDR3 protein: CASSPGLTYNEQFF
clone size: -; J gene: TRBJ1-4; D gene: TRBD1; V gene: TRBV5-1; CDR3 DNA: TGCGCCAGCAGAGGGGACAGGGAGAATGAAAAACTGTTTTTT; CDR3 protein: CASRGDRENEKLFF
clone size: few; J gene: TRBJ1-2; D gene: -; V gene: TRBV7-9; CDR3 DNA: TGTGCCAGCAGCTTAGACAGGGAATATGGCTACACCTTC; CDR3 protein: CASSLDREYGYTF
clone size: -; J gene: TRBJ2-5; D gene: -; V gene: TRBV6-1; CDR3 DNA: TGTGCCAGCAGTGAACAGTTTGACAGGCGGGAGACCCAGTACTTC; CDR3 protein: CASSEQFDRRETQYF
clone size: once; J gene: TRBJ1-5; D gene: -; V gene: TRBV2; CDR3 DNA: TGTGCCAGCGAAGGGATGAGGGAGCCCCAGCATTTT; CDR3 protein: CASEGMREPQHF
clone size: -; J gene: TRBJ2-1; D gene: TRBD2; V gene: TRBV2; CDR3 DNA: TGTGCCAGCAGTGAACCCGGACTAGATCAGAATGAGCAGTTCTTC; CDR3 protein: CASSEPGLDQNEQFF
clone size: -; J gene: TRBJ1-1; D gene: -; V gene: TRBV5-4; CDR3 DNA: TGTGCCAGCAGCTTAAGCGGTATGAACACTGAAGCTTTCTTT; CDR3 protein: CASSLSGMNTEAFF
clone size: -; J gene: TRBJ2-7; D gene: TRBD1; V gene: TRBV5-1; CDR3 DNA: TGCGCCAGCAGCATCCGGGACAGGGTTCCCTACGAGCAGTACTTC; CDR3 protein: CASSIRDRVPYEQYF
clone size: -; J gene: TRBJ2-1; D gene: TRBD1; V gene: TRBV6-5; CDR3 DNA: TGTGCCAGCCTTTCCGGGACAGGGCGTTACAATGAGCAGTTCTTC; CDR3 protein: CASLSGTGRYNEQFF
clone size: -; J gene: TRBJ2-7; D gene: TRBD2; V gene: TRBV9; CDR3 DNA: TGTGCCAGCAGCGTTGCCAGCGGGACTACCTACGAGCAGTACTTC; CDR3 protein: CASSVASGTTYEQYF
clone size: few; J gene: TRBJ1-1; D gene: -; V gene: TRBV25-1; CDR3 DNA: TGTGCCAGTTCCGGCGGCACTGAAGCTTTCTTT; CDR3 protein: CASSGGTEAFF
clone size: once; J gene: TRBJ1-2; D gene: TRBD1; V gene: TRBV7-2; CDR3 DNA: TGTGCCAGCAGCTTCGGACAGGGCCTCTATGGCTACACCTTC; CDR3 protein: CASSFGQGLYGYTF
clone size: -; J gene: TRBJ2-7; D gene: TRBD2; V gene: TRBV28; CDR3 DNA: TGTGCCAGCAGCTCCGGTAGCGGGCCCCCGGAGCAGTACTTC; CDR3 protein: CASSSGSGPPEQYF
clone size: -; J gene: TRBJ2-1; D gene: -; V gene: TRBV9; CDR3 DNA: TGTGCCAGCAAAGGAGGGGGCCGCGACAATGAGCAGTTCTTC; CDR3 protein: CASKGGGRDNEQFF
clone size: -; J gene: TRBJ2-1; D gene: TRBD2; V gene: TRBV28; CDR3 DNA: TGTGCCAGCAGCACGTGGGGGAGGGCCGTCGATGAGCAGTTCTTC; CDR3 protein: CASSTWGRAVDEQFF
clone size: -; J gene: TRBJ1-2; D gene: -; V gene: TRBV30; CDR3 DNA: TGTGCCTGGAGTGCAGGGAGGGTCTATGGCTACACCTTC; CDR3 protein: CAWSAGRVYGYTF
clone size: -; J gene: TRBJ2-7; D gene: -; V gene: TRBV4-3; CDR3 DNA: TGCGCCAGCAGCCGCGACAGTACCTACGAGCAGTACTTC; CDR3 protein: CASSRDSTYEQYF
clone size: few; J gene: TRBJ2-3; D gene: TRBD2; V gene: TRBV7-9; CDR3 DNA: TGTGCCAGTACACTAGCGGGGGTCACAGATACGCAGTATTTT; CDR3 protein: CASTLAGVTDTQYF
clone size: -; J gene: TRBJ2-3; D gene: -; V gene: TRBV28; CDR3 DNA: TGTGCCAGCAGTTCCGCGGGACAGCTCACAGATACGCAGTATTTT; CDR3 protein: CASSSAGQLTDTQYF
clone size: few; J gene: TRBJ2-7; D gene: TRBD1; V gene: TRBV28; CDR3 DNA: TGTGCCAGCTGCCGGGACAGTTCCTACGAGCAGTACTTC; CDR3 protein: CASCRDSSYEQYF
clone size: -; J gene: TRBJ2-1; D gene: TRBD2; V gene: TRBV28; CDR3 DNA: TGTGCCAGCAGTTTATGGGGAGGGGCGGGGTTCTTC; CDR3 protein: CASSLWGGAGFF
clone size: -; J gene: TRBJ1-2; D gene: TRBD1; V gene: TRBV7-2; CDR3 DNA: TGTGCCAGCAGCTTAGGTCAGGGGGCGCAATATGGCTACACCTTC; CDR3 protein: CASSLGQGAQYGYTF
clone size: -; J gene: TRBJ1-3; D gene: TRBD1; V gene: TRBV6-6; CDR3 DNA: TGTGCCAGCAACCGACAGGGGACCTCTGGAAACACCATATATTTT; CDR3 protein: CASNRQGTSGNTIYF
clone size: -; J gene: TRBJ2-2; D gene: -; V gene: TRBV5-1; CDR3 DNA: TGCGCCAGCAGCTCGGGGGGCCTCGGCACCGGGGAGCTGTTTTTT; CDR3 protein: CASSSGGLGTGELFF
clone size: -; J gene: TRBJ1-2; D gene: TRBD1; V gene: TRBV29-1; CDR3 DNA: TGCAGCGTTGATCGGGCTCCTGGGACAGGGGGTCCAGCTAACTATGGCTACACCTTC; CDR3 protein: CSVDRAPGTGGPANYGYTF
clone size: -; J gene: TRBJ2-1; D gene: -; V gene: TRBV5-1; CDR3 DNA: TGCGCCAGCAGCTCGGACTCGTACAATGAGCAGTTCTTC; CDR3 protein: CASSSDSYNEQFF
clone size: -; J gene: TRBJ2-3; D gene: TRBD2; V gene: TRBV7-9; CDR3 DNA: TGTGCCAGCAGCTTCTCTAGCGGGGCTGATACGCAGTATTTT; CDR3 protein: CASSFSSGADTQYF
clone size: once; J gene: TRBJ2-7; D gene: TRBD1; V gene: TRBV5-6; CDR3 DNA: TGTGCCAGCAGCTTGGAGGCGGGACAGGGGGCGCGGGACGAGCAGTACTTC; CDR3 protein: CASSLEAGQGARDEQYF
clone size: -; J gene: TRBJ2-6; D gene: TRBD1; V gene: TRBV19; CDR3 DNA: TGTGCCAGTAGTATAGCGTCCAGGGGGCTCGGGGCCAACGTCCTGACTTTC; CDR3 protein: CASSIASRGLGANVLTF
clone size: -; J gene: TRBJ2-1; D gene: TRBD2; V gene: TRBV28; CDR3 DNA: TGTGCCAGCAGTGAGGTCTGGGCGGGAGATCGGAGGGAACACAATGAGCAGTTCTTC; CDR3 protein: CASSEVWAGDRREHNEQFF
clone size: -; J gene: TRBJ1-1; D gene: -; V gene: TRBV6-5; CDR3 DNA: TGTGCCAGCAGTTACTCCTCGCGGGAGACTGAAGCTTTCTTT; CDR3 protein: CASSYSSRETEAFF
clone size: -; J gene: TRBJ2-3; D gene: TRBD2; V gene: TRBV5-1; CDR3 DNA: TGCGCCAGCAGCTTGGGGGGCGGGGGGGCCCCGCAGTATTTT; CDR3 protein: CASSLGGGGAPQYF
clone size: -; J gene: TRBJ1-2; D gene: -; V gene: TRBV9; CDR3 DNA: TGTGCCAGCAGCCTGGACAGTAACTATGGCTACACCTTC; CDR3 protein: CASSLDSNYGYTF
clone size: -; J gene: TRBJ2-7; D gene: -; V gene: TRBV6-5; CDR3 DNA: TGTGCCAGCAGTTACGCCATACAGTCGGACTACGAGCAGTACTTC; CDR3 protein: CASSYAIQSDYEQYF
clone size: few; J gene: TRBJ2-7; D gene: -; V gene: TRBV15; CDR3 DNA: TGTGCCACCAGCAGACCAGGGGTGGGCGAGCAGTACTTC; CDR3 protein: CATSRPGVGEQYF
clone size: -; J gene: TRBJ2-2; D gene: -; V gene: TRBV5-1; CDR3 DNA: TGCGCCAGCAGCTTGGGGACGGACAGCCGGGTCACCGGGGAGCTGTTTTTT; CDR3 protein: CASSLGTDSRVTGELFF
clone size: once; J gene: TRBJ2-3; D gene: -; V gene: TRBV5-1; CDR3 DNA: TGCGCCAGCAGCTTGGTGGGAGAGACAGATACGCAGTATTTT; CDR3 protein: CASSLVGETDTQYF